These 31 T cell receptor beta chains came from one sample sequenced in a study of CD8 T cells in Susac syndrome. Random hexamers were used to reverse transcribe an amount of roughly 0.45 to 1 ug RNA. MiXCR, applied by TCRdb to the immunoSEQ multiplex PCR reads, yields one record per CDR3 protein. The table shows 150,000 to 200,000 distinct CDR3 sequences, with 75% to 95% occurring only once. The sequenced material came from CD4+ T cells from PBMCs. Source of these receptors: a human donor with Susac syndrome.

The chain is built from TRBV6-2 or TRBV6-3 and TRBJ2-5, with 7 bases aligning to TRBD2. Germline V CDR1 and CDR2: MNHEY, SVGEGT. The length of the CDR3 is 15 residues. V was clipped by 4 bases and J by 1 base; unmatched bases: 6. The DNA of the CDR3 is TGTGCCAGCAGTTTTCAAGCGGGAACCCAAGAGACCCAGTACTTC. Residues: CASSFQAGTQETQYF.

The chain carries TRBV20-1 and TRBJ2-5; D remains unclear. V was pared by 3 bases and J by 1 base, with 6 bases between. CDR1 is DFQATT, CDR2 SNEGSKA, per germline (reference sequence). The CDR3 sequence is 12 residues long. The CDR3 bases are TGCAGTGCTAGGCTAGGCCAAGAGACCCAGTACTTC. It translates to CSARLGQETQYF.

This clonotype was seen once. The chain links TRBV20-1 to TRBJ1-1, with D perhaps matching TRBD1 (6 bases). V was clipped by 3 bases and J by 4 bases, with 15 bases between them. CDR1 DFQATT and CDR2 SNEGSKA come from the germline V gene (reference sequence). This CDR3 spans 14 amino acids. In DNA form, the CDR3 reads TGCAGTGCTAGCAGAGGGGGGCTCGTCACTGAAGCTTTCTTT. Its translation is CSASRGGLVTEAFF.

This rearrangement joins TRBV20-1 to TRBJ1-2; no firm D call. CDR3 length: 15 amino acids. The V gene lost 6 bases and the J gene lost 5 bases, with 22 bases spanning the gap. Germline V gene lookup returns CDR1 DFQATT and CDR2 SNEGSKA (reference sequence). The chain's CDR3 is CSAIPGSGVRYGYTF. The CDR3 nucleotides are TGCAGTGCCATCCCGGGGTCCGGCGTACGGTATGGCTACACCTTC.

The V call is TRBV28, the J call TRBJ2-1; 11 nucleotides agree with TRBD2. Looked up from germline, CDR1 is MDHEN and CDR2 is SYDVKM. V dropped 5 bases and J dropped 4; count of bases not matched to a gene: 4. The CDR3 runs 15 residues. The CDR3 region has the DNA TGTGCCAGCAGTATATTAGCGGGAGGGTACAATGAGCAGTTCTTC. This gives the protein CASSILAGGYNEQFF. Full variable domain (rest looked up from reference TRBV28 and TRBJ2-1): DVKVTQSSRYLVKRTGEKVFLECVQDMDHENMFWYRQDPGLGLRLIYFSYDVKMKEKGDIPEGYSVSREKKERFSLILESASTNQTSMYLCASSILAGGYNEQFFGPGTRLTVL.

This clonotype showed up just once. This chain joins TRBV28 and TRBJ1-1; the match to TRBD1 covers 9 bases. In germline, CDR1 is MDHEN, CDR2 SYDVKM. The CDR3 covers 16 residues. With V trimmed by 5 bases and J by 3 bases, 10 bases remained unmatched. The DNA of the CDR3 is TGTGCCAGCAGTACCGCCGGACAGGGGACCGACACTGAAGCTTTCTTT. Its translation: CASSTAGQGTDTEAFF.

This clonotype has a handful of counts. This sequence joins TRBV6-5 and TRBJ1-2; TRBD1 agrees at 7 bases. V shed 5 bases and J 8 bases; nucleotides not matched to a gene: 8. The germline gives CDR1 MNHEY, CDR2 SVGAGI. The length of the CDR3 is 13 residues. CDR3 DNA: TGTGCCAGCAGTCGACAGGGCGAGGGAGGCTACACCTTC. Translating it yields CASSRQGEGGYTF.

This clonotype was seen just once. J is TRBJ2-4 and V is TRBV30; a weak D match, TRBD2 (5 bases). This CDR3 has 19 amino acids. Per germline, CDR1 GTSNPN and CDR2 SVGIG (reference sequence). Between the trimmed V and J ends, which lost 0 bases and 0 bases, there was a span of 21 bases. The CDR3 loop reads CAWSVGPLGLLLAKNIQYF. CDR3 DNA sequence: TGTGCCTGGAGTGTAGGACCTTTAGGACTGCTACTAGCCAAAAACATTCAGTACTTC.

The chain uses TRBV6-1 and TRBJ2-2; tentative D call: TRBD1 (6 bases). The germline CDR1 and CDR2 sequences are MNHNS and SASEGT. The CDR3 loop spans 17 amino acids. The V and J ends lost 6 bases and 1 base respectively, with 18 bases between them. The CDR3 loop reads CASSPGYPRGNTGELFF. The CDR3 DNA sequence: TGTGCCAGCAGCCCCGGCTACCCCAGGGGGAACACCGGGGAGCTGTTTTTT.

V usage is TRBV20-1 and J usage is TRBJ2-3, with 8 bases fitting TRBD1. Germline lookup yields CDR1 DFQATT and CDR2 SNEGSKA (reference sequence). This CDR3 region has 14 residues. The ends lost 4 bases at V and 0 bases at J; junction bases unmatched: 3. CDR3 protein: CSATRGPSTDTQYF. The CDR3 coding sequence is TGCAGTGCTACCAGGGGGCCGAGCACAGATACGCAGTATTTT.

The V call is TRBV10-1, the J call TRBJ2-3; 7 positions agree with TRBD2. The CDR3 length is 13 residues. Germline values: CDR1 WNHNN, CDR2 SYGVQD (reference sequence). The CDR3 loop is CGQQSAGSDTQYF. The CDR3 DNA sequence: TGCGGCCAGCAATCAGCGGGGTCAGATACGCAGTATTTT.

The chain couples TRBV4-1 to TRBJ1-5; perhaps TRBD1 as D (5 bases). This CDR3 contains 17 residues. V lost 4 bases and J 7 bases, leaving 23 bases between the germline ends. Germline loops: CDR1 MGHRA, CDR2 YSYEKL. The CDR3 loop reads CASSPFPRGEVGQPQHF. The DNA of the CDR3 is TGCGCCAGCAGCCCCTTTCCGAGAGGGGAAGTCGGGCAGCCCCAGCATTTT.

V usage is TRBV7-9 and J usage is TRBJ2-3; weak D call: TRBD2 (6 bases). The CDR3 loop spans 16 amino acids. V dropped 1 base and J dropped 4 bases, with 15 bases sitting between them. Germline CDR1 and CDR2: SEHNR and FQNEAQ (reference sequence). The CDR3 DNA follows: TGTGCCAGCAGCTTAGAAGAGTCAAAGCGGGCAGATACGCAGTATTTT. Its protein is CASSLEESKRADTQYF.

The chain employs TRBV4-1 and TRBJ2-2; D ambiguous. CDR3 length: 14 residues. The germline V and J ends were trimmed by 0 bases and 6 bases, with 8 bases remaining between them. CDR1 and CDR2 from the germline V gene are MGHRA and YSYEKL. CDR3 protein: CASSQDRVSGELFF. CDR3 bases: TGCGCCAGCAGCCAAGATCGGGTTTCCGGGGAGCTGTTTTTT.

This clonotype was counted a single time. This chain uses TRBV25-1 with TRBJ2-7, with D uncertain. The CDR3 is 16 amino acids. CDR1 is MGHDK and CDR2 is SYGVNS in the germline V gene. Between the trimmed V and J ends, which lost 0 bases and 2 bases, there was a span of 14 bases. The CDR3: CASSEYHRTAAYEQYF. The CDR3 bases are TGTGCCAGCAGTGAATATCACCGGACGGCAGCCTACGAGCAGTACTTC.

The chain employs TRBV28 and TRBJ2-3; 9 nucleotides agree with TRBD2. Trimming removed 6 bases from V and 6 bases from J; junction bases left unmatched: 13. The CDR3 has 16 amino acids. CDR1 MDHEN and CDR2 SYDVKM come from the germline V gene. The CDR3 coding sequence is TGTGCCAGCAGAAGTAGCGGGAGCCCTATCCTGGATACGCAGTATTTT. Its translation: CASRSSGSPILDTQYF.

The chain carries TRBV3-1 and TRBJ2-3, with 7 bases aligning to TRBD2. Trimming removed 4 bases from V and 0 bases from J; junction bases left unmatched: 1. CDR1 LGHDT and CDR2 YNNKEL come from the germline V gene (reference sequence). The CDR3 sequence is 14 residues long. The CDR3 sequence is CASSPGGSTDTQYF. CDR3 nucleotides: TGTGCCAGCAGCCCCGGGGGGAGCACAGATACGCAGTATTTT.

This chain joins TRBV4-1 and TRBJ2-1; 13 bases match TRBD2. Germline lookup yields CDR1 MGHRA and CDR2 YSYEKL. After removal of 3 bases from V and 4 bases from J, the junction contained 3 bases not matched to a gene. The CDR3 runs to 16 residues. CDR3 coding DNA: TGCGCCAGCAGCCAGGGACTAGCGGGGATATACAATGAGCAGTTCTTC. This codes for CASSQGLAGIYNEQFF.

This clonotype has just one count. The V gene is TRBV6-1, the J gene TRBJ2-1, with TRBD1 identical over 7 bases. The CDR3 runs to 14 residues. With 4 bases clipped from V and 4 bases from J, the junction kept 4 bases outside the gene matches. Germline CDR1 reads MNHNS; CDR2 reads SASEGT. This chain's CDR3 is CASSVTTGYNEQFF. CDR3 coding DNA: TGTGCCAGCAGTGTAACGACAGGGTACAATGAGCAGTTCTTC.

The V and J genes are TRBV3-1 and TRBJ2-7; D is uncertain. Deletions cut 3 bases from V and 6 bases from J, with 18 bases between. The CDR3 spans 15 residues. The germline CDR1 and CDR2 sequences are LGHDT and YNNKEL (reference sequence). This CDR3 is CASSQNRPPGSEQYF. The DNA for the CDR3 is TGTGCCAGCAGCCAGAATCGACCGCCAGGCTCCGAGCAGTACTTC.

The CDR3 is CASSPLSGETQYF. Written as DNA, the CDR3 is TGTGCCAGCAGCCCCTTGAGTGGGGAGACCCAGTACTTC. The chain has TRBV7-9 and TRBJ2-5; D is unclear. V was clipped by 5 bases and J by 5 bases, with 12 bases between them. There are 13 residues in the CDR3. The germline V gene has CDR1 SEHNR and CDR2 FQNEAQ (reference sequence). Variable domain in full (rest from reference TRBV7-9 and TRBJ2-5): DTGVSQNPRHKITKRGQNVTFRCDPISEHNRLYWYRQTLGQGPEFLTYFQNEAQLEKSRLLSDRFSAERPKGSFSTLEIQRTEQGDSAMYLCASSPLSGETQYFGPGTRLLVL.

CDR3 nucleotide sequence: TGTGCCAGCAGCAAACCCGGGACAGGGTACTACAATGAGCAGTTCTTC. Translation: CASSKPGTGYYNEQFF. The genes are TRBV5-4 and TRBJ2-1, with TRBD1 identical over 9 bases. Per germline, CDR1 SGHNT and CDR2 YYREEE (reference sequence). V gave up 4 bases and J gave up 3 bases; unmatched junction bases: 8. This CDR3 has 16 amino acids.

The chain is built from TRBV7-2 and TRBJ1-1; tentative D call: TRBD1 (6 bases). The CDR3 is 12 amino acids. Trimming took 7 bases from V and 5 from J, leaving 11 bases between them. Germline CDR1 and CDR2: SGHTA and FQGNSA. This chain's CDR3 is CASKGGGTEAFF. CDR3 nucleotide sequence: TGTGCCAGCAAGGGGGGAGGAACTGAAGCTTTCTTT.

This CDR3 is CASSSHSSYEQYF. The CDR3 nucleotides are TGTGCCAGCAGCTCGCACTCCTCCTACGAGCAGTACTTC. V gene TRBV11-2 combines with J gene TRBJ2-7; D is unclear. The germline V gene encodes CDR1 SGHAT and CDR2 FQNNGV. Trimming removed 4 bases from V and 0 bases from J, with 7 bases in between. The length of the CDR3 is 13 residues.

The chain carries TRBV7-9 and TRBJ2-3; D ambiguous. Per the germline V gene, CDR1 is SEHNR and CDR2 is FQNEAQ (reference sequence). This CDR3 contains 12 residues. The V end lost 4 bases, the J end lost 5 bases, and 7 bases lay between the germline ends. CDR3: CASSSTGDTQYF. The CDR3 coding sequence is TGTGCCAGCAGCTCGACCGGAGATACGCAGTATTTT. The whole variable domain, remainder taken from reference TRBV7-9 and TRBJ2-3, is DTGVSQNPRHKITKRGQNVTFRCDPISEHNRLYWYRQTLGQGPEFLTYFQNEAQLEKSRLLSDRFSAERPKGSFSTLEIQRTEQGDSAMYLCASSSTGDTQYFGPGTRLTVL.

This rearrangement joins TRBV11-1 to TRBJ2-4; TRBD2 matches at 10 bases. Trimming took 3 bases from V and 2 from J; bases not matched to a gene: 16. This CDR3 is 20 amino acids long. Germline-derived CDR1 and CDR2 are SGHAT and FQDESV (reference sequence). In DNA form, the CDR3 reads TGTGCCAGCAGCTTCTTACCGGGACTAGCGCCGACTGACCCCAAAAACATTCAGTACTTC. It codes for CASSFLPGLAPTDPKNIQYF.

The chain couples TRBV6-5 to TRBJ1-2; TRBD1 agrees at 7 bases. V trimming: 5 bases; J trimming: 3 bases; junction bases outside the gene matches: 3. CDR3 length equals 13 residues. Per the germline V gene, CDR1 is MNHEY and CDR2 is SVGAGI. In DNA, the CDR3 is TGTGCCAGCAGTCCCACAGGGGACTATGGCTACACCTTC. This translates into CASSPTGDYGYTF.

The chain recombines TRBV12-3 or TRBV12-4 with TRBJ2-2; D not certain. The CDR3 has 13 residues. The V end was cut by 2 bases, the J end by 3 bases, with 4 bases between. The CDR3, as DNA: TGTGCCAGCAGTTTATCTGACACCGGGGAGCTGTTTTTT. This codes for CASSLSDTGELFF.

V gene TRBV6-5 combines with J gene TRBJ2-7, with D hard to call. The CDR3 consists of 15 residues. Germline lookup yields CDR1 MNHEY and CDR2 SVGAGI. Deletions cut 6 bases from V and 0 bases from J, with 15 bases between. The CDR3 loop reads CASSLSGSSSYEQYF. The DNA for the CDR3 is TGTGCCAGCAGCTTATCCGGGTCGAGCTCCTACGAGCAGTACTTC.

V and J are TRBV2 and TRBJ2-1; 10 bases align to TRBD1. This CDR3 comprises 15 residues. V was clipped by 4 bases and J by 7 bases; unmatched bases: 7. Germline CDR1 and CDR2: SNHLY and FYNNEI. The CDR3 loop reads CASSGDRGNVNEQFF. The CDR3 region has the DNA TGTGCCAGCAGTGGGGACAGGGGCAATGTTAATGAGCAGTTCTTC.

V is TRBV28 and J is TRBJ1-2; no reliable D call. The CDR3 consists of 14 residues. V lost 2 bases and J lost 1, with 8 bases in between. Per germline, CDR1 MDHEN and CDR2 SYDVKM. CDR3: CASSLGTSNYGYTF. CDR3 coding DNA: TGTGCCAGCAGTTTAGGCACGAGTAACTATGGCTACACCTTC.